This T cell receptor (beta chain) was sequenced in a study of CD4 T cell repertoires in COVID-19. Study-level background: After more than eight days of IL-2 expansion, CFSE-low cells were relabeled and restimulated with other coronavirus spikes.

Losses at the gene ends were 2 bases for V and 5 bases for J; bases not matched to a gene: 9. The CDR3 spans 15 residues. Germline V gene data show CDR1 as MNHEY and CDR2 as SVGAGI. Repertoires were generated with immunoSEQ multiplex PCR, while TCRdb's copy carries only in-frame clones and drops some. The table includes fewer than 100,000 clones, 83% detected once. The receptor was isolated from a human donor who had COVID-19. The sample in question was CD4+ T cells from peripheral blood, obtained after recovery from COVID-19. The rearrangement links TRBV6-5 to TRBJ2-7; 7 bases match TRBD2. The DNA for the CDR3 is TGTGCCAGCAGTTACCGGGGCGGGGGTATCCACGAGCAGTACTTC. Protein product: CASSYRGGGIHEQYF.